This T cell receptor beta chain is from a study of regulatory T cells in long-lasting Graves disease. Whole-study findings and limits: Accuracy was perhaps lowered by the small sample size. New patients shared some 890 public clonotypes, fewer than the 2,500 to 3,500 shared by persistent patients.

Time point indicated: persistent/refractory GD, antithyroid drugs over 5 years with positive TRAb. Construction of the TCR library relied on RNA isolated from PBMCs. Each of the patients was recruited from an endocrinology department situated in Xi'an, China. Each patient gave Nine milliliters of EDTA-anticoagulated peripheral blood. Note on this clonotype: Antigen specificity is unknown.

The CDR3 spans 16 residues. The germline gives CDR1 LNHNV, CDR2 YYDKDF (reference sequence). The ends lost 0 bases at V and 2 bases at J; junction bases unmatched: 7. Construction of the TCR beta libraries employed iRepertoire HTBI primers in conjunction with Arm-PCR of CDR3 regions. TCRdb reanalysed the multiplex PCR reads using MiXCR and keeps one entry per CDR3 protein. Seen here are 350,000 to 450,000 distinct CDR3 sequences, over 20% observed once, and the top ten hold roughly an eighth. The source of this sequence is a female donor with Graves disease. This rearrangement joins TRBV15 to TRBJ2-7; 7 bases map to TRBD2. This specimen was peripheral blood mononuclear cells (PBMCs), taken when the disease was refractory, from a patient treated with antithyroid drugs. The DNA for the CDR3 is TGTGCCACCAGCAGAGACACTAGCGCTCTAACCTACGAGCAGTACTTC. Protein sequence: CATSRDTSALTYEQYF. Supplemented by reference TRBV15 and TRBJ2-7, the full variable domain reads DAMVIQNPRYQVTQFGKPVTLSCSQTLNHNVMYWYQQKSSQAPKLLFHYYDKDFNNEADTPDNFQSRRPNTSFCFLDIRSPGLGDTAMYLCATSRDTSALTYEQYFGPGTRLTVT.